This T cell receptor (beta chain) was sequenced during a study of beta chain features in type 1 diabetes. Study findings and constraints: Insertion counts at VDJ junctions were lower in type 1 diabetes patients, who also showed more deletions there. Type 1 diabetes patients showed a moderate but significant shortening of TCRB CDR3s in all four CD4+ subsets. The influence of HLA type on TCRB rearrangement stayed undetermined.

This clone was seen many times. What it binds is unknown. The same CDR3 arises from other DNA sequences in this sample as well. Germline loops: CDR1 SGHTA, CDR2 FQGNSA. This CDR3 contains 12 residues. Deletions cut 3 bases from V and 0 bases from J, with 3 bases between. Sorted CD4+ subsets: naive, central memory, regulatory, stem cell-like memory (CD45RO/CCR7/CD25/CD127/CD95/CD27 panel). Expressed TCRB transcripts were sequenced because the entire RNA isolate underwent reverse transcription. The protocol was immunoSEQ multiplex PCR, while the TCRdb copy is restricted to in-frame clones and leaves out a portion. The repertoire holds 120,000 to 150,000 clones, with about 10% as singletons.

The TCR originated in a man aged 18 to 30 in good health. The rearrangement uses TRBV7-2 and TRBJ2-7; D gene uncertain. Sequenced sample: naive CD4+ T cells from blood. In DNA, the CDR3 is TGTGCCAGCAGCTTTAGCTCCTACGAGCAGTACTTC. Residues: CASSFSSYEQYF.